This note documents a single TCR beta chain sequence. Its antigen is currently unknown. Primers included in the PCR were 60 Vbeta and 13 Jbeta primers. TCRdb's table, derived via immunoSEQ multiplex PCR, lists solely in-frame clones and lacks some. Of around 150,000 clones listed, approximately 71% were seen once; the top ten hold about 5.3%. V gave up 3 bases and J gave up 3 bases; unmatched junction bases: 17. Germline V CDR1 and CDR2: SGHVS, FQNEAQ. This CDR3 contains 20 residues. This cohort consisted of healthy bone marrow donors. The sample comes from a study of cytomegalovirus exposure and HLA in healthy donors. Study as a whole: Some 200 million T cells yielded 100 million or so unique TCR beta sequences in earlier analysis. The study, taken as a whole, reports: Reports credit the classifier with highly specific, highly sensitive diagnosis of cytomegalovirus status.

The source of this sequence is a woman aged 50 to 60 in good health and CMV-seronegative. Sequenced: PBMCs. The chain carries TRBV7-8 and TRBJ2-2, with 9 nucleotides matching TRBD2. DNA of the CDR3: TGTGCCAGCAGCTTGCTCCCCCGGCGGGGGGGATCCTTTTACACCGGGGAGCTGTTTTTT. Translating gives CASSLLPRRGGSFYTGELFF.